These 30 T cell receptor beta chains were sequenced from one sample in a study of T cells in Graves' hyperthyroidism and ophthalmopathy. Amplification targeted TCR beta CDR3 regions from RNA transcripts. Initially, a first-round RT-PCR of the TCR CDR3 employed the HTBI primer set. TCRdb reprocessed the multiplex PCR reads via MiXCR and lists one record per CDR3 protein. The sample includes more than 500,000 distinct CDR3 sequences, around 15% of them seen just once. Sequences were obtained from blood. Source of these receptors: a woman aged 25 to 39 with Graves' hyperthyroidism.

A note on this clonotype: A single base separates this from a much larger clone, so it may be a read error. This chain uses TRBV7-9 with TRBJ2-1, with 7 bases identical to TRBD2. The CDR3 spans 15 residues. Germline V gene sequence: CDR1 SEHNR, CDR2 FQNEAQ (reference sequence). J gave up 3 bases and V 3 bases, and 5 bases lay outside the gene matches. The CDR3 is CASSFSSGYYNEQFF. Written as DNA, the CDR3 is TGTGCCAGCAGCTTCTCTAGCGGTTACTACAATGAGCAGTTCTTC.

Turning to this clonotype: A much bigger clone sits one base away, suggesting this may be a read error. The chain links TRBV24-1 to TRBJ2-3, with a weak D call TRBD2 (7 bases). The CDR3 consists of 11 residues. The V end was cut by 9 bases, the J end by 10 bases, with 13 bases between. Germline CDR1 is KGHDR and CDR2 is SFDVKD. DNA for the CDR3: TGTGCCACCGCAGGGGACTATGCGCAGTATTTT. As protein: CATAGDYAQYF.

This clonotype was picked up many times. V gene TRBV12-3 or TRBV12-4 combines with J gene TRBJ2-1; D possibly corresponds to TRBD2 (5 bases). The CDR3 sequence is 13 residues long. Trimming cost V 6 bases and J 5 bases, with 11 bases left between them. The CDR3 spells CASSRQEDNEQFF. For the CDR3, the DNA is TGTGCCAGCAGCCGGCAGGAGGACAATGAGCAGTTCTTC.

The chain joins TRBV29-1 to TRBJ2-4; no clear D. V lost 4 bases, J lost 0 bases, and 4 bases lay in between. The CDR3 sequence is 12 residues long. Germline V gene lookup returns CDR1 SQVTM and CDR2 ANQGSEA. CDR3 sequence: CSVAIAKNIQYF. The DNA for the CDR3 is TGCAGCGTTGCAATAGCCAAAAACATTCAGTACTTC.

In this sample, this clonotype turned up a few times. The rearrangement links TRBV18 to TRBJ2-2; 7 bases align to TRBD2. This CDR3 has 15 residues. Germline V gene lookup returns CDR1 KGHSH and CDR2 LQKENI. Unmatched junction bases numbered 2, after V lost 0 bases and J lost 4 bases. CDR3 loop: CASSPPTGGTGELFF. CDR3 bases: TGTGCCAGCTCACCACCTACGGGGGGCACCGGGGAGCTGTTTTTT.

There are many counts of this clonotype. The chain carries TRBV12-3 or TRBV12-4 and TRBJ1-3; no clear D. The CDR3 covers 10 residues. Trimming took off 5 bases at V and 4 bases at J, with 0 bases between the two ends. In nucleotides, the CDR3 is TGTGCCAGCAGTGGAAACACCATATATTTT. This translates into CASSGNTIYF.

This clonotype was recorded many times. The chain joins TRBV29-1 to TRBJ2-3; possible D gene TRBD1, 6 bases. This CDR3 contains 14 residues. CDR1 is SQVTM and CDR2 is ANQGSEA in the germline V gene. Trimming took 8 bases from V and 2 from J, leaving 17 bases between them. CDR3 residues: CSLRGQGLTDTQYF. In nucleotides, the CDR3 is TGCAGCCTTCGCGGGCAGGGGCTCACAGATACGCAGTATTTT.

The CDR3 protein is CSVDSPAAYNEQFF. The CDR3 bases are TGCAGCGTTGACTCACCAGCGGCCTACAATGAGCAGTTCTTC. The chain is built from TRBV29-1 and TRBJ2-1; D possibly corresponds to TRBD2 (5 bases). The CDR3 runs to 14 residues. Germline loops: CDR1 SQVTM, CDR2 ANQGSEA. With 3 bases removed from V and 2 bases from J, the gap between germline ends came to 11 bases.

Ten or more counts support this clonotype. J is TRBJ2-3 and V is TRBV30; D is unresolved. V lost 1 base and J lost 0, with 17 bases in between. CDR1 is GTSNPN, CDR2 SVGIG, per germline (reference sequence). The CDR3 spans 17 residues. CDR3 protein: CAWSGNFLAASTDTQYF. The CDR3 region has the DNA TGTGCCTGGAGTGGTAACTTTCTGGCGGCTAGCACAGATACGCAGTATTTT.

This clonotype was detected ten times or more. The genes are TRBV7-3 and TRBJ1-1; D remains unclear. Germline V gene data show CDR1 as SGHTA and CDR2 as FQGTGA. This CDR3 contains 11 residues. With 5 bases removed from V and 6 bases from J, the gap between germline ends came to 7 bases. The CDR3 reads CASSPGSEAFF. CDR3 DNA sequence: TGTGCCAGCAGCCCCGGTTCTGAAGCTTTCTTT.

This clonotype was counted many times. The CDR3 bases are TGCAGCGTTGAGGGCTGGCGGGCCAACGTCCTGACTTTC. This translates into CSVEGWRANVLTF. The chain recombines TRBV29-1 with TRBJ2-6; D is uncertain. Between the trimmed V and J ends, which lost 3 bases and 5 bases, there was a span of 8 bases. CDR3 length: 13 amino acids. The V gene's germline CDR1 is SQVTM and CDR2 ANQGSEA.

In the case of this clonotype: One end of the junction varies from germline; a read error may be responsible. J is TRBJ2-2 and V is TRBV3-1; 8 bases line up with TRBD1. CDR1 and CDR2 (germline): LGHDT, YNNKEL (reference sequence). The CDR3 sequence is 14 residues long. CDR3 loop: CASRYRGYTGELFF. The CDR3 DNA is TGCGCCAGCAGGTACAGGGGGTACACCGGGGAGCTGTTTTTT. Full variable domain (missing parts from reference TRBV3-1 and TRBJ2-2): DTAVSQTPKYLVTQMGNDKSIKCEQNLGHDTMYWYKQDSKKFLKIMFSYNNKELIINETVPNRFSPKSPDKAHLNLHINSLELGDSAVYFCASRYRGYTGELFFGEGSRLTVL.

The sample holds many counts of this clonotype. The J gene is TRBJ1-1, the V gene TRBV3-1; weak D call: TRBD1 (6 bases). V was pared by 0 bases and J by 3 bases, with 11 bases between. The germline V gene has CDR1 LGHDT and CDR2 YNNKEL (reference sequence). This CDR3 is 15 amino acids long. The DNA for the CDR3 is TGTGCCAGCAGCCAAGACCAACAGGGCCACACTGAAGCTTTCTTT. Its translation: CASSQDQQGHTEAFF. The variable domain in full, with the rest retrieved from reference TRBV3-1 and TRBJ1-1, is DTAVSQTPKYLVTQMGNDKSIKCEQNLGHDTMYWYKQDSKKFLKIMFSYNNKELIINETVPNRFSPKSPDKAHLNLHINSLELGDSAVYFCASSQDQQGHTEAFFGQGTRLTVV.

This clonotype appeared many times. The chain couples TRBV5-1 to TRBJ1-2; D gene unclear. The CDR3 spans 14 residues. Trimming removed 3 bases from V and 1 base from J, with 10 bases in between. Germline CDR1 is SGHRS and CDR2 is YFSETQ. The CDR3 here is CASSSTTSNYGYTF. The CDR3 DNA is TGCGCCAGCAGCTCCACCACCAGTAACTATGGCTACACCTTC.

This clonotype occurred a few times. The V call is TRBV5-1, the J call TRBJ2-7; TRBD1 is a possible D gene (5 bases). The CDR3 totals 15 residues. Germline CDR1 is SGHRS and CDR2 is YFSETQ. The V and J ends lost 0 bases and 0 bases respectively, with 10 bases between them. The CDR3 DNA is TGCGCCAGCAGCTTGGCCGATGGGGCCTCCTACGAGCAGTACTTC. This encodes CASSLADGASYEQYF.

This clonotype was picked up many times. The chain links TRBV29-1 to TRBJ1-2, with D uncertain. Trimming removed 4 bases from V and 0 bases from J, with 9 bases in between. Per the germline V gene, CDR1 is SQVTM and CDR2 is ANQGSEA. The CDR3 extends over 13 amino acids. CDR3 in amino acids: CSVGSQTNYGYTF. CDR3 coding DNA: TGCAGCGTTGGATCCCAGACTAACTATGGCTACACCTTC.

This clonotype was seen ten or more times. This chain links TRBV10-3 with TRBJ2-7, with TRBD1 matching 7 bases. J gave up 3 bases and V 3 bases, and 8 bases lay outside the gene matches. The CDR3 covers 15 residues. Germline V gene data show CDR1 as ENHRY and CDR2 as SYGVKD. The CDR3 here is CAISDTDRVLYEQYF. The CDR3 bases are TGTGCCATCAGTGATACTGACAGGGTTCTCTACGAGCAGTACTTC.

This clonotype was seen at least ten times. This chain uses TRBV11-2 with TRBJ1-5; a possible D gene is TRBD1 (5 bases). Germline V gene sequence: CDR1 SGHAT, CDR2 FQNNGV. Deletions cut 5 bases from V and 0 bases from J, with 11 bases between. CDR3 length: 15 residues. This chain's CDR3 is CASSLRGYSNQPQHF. CDR3 DNA: TGTGCCAGCAGCCTCCGGGGGTATAGCAATCAGCCCCAGCATTTT.

This clonotype was recorded a few times. The chain uses TRBV13 and TRBJ2-3, with 7 positions matching TRBD2. The CDR3 totals 18 residues. Germline-derived CDR1 and CDR2 are PRHDT and FYEKMQ (reference sequence). V lost 1 base and J lost 3; bases outside the gene matches: 13. In DNA, the CDR3 is TGTGCCAGCAGCTTAGAACGAGCGGGATCGGAAAGTACAGATACGCAGTATTTT. Translating it yields CASSLERAGSESTDTQYF.

This clonotype appeared a few times. The CDR3 DNA follows: TGTGCCAGCAGTGAATTGGAACTAGCGGGGTGGGACATTCAGTACTTC. Protein: CASSELELAGWDIQYF. The genes are TRBV6-1 and TRBJ2-4; 10 bases agree with TRBD2. CDR3 length equals 16 residues. CDR1 and CDR2 (germline): MNHNS, SASEGT. Germline trimming cut 2 bases from V and 8 bases from J; bases unmatched to any gene: 9.

The chain recombines TRBV18 with TRBJ2-1; TRBD2 is a possible D gene (6 bases). The V end was cut by 6 bases, the J end by 5 bases, with 20 bases between. Germline CDR1 reads KGHSH; CDR2 reads LQKENI. The CDR3 is 16 amino acids. CDR3 protein: CASSNGGLASNNEQFF. The CDR3 DNA follows: TGTGCCAGCTCTAACGGCGGCCTAGCGTCCAACAATGAGCAGTTCTTC.

The table lists this clonotype with a few counts. This chain joins TRBV3-1 and TRBJ2-7, with TRBD1 matching 10 bases. The CDR3 runs to 17 residues. Unmatched junction bases numbered 12, after V lost 6 bases and J lost 1 base. Germline V gene lookup returns CDR1 LGHDT and CDR2 YNNKEL (reference sequence). CDR3 sequence reads: CASRPKPGTGVSYEQYF. The DNA of the CDR3 is TGTGCCAGCAGGCCCAAACCGGGGACAGGGGTTTCCTACGAGCAGTACTTC.

The rearrangement links TRBV19 to TRBJ1-2; 9 bases agree with TRBD1. Germline-derived CDR1 and CDR2 are LNHDA and SQIVND (reference sequence). This CDR3 is 15 amino acids long. Trimming removed 3 bases from V and 3 bases from J; junction bases left unmatched: 5. CDR3 sequence: CASSMGQGRHYGYTF. The CDR3 DNA reads TGTGCCAGTAGTATGGGACAGGGAAGGCACTATGGCTACACCTTC.

This clonotype came up many times. The chain carries TRBV6-1 and TRBJ2-1, with TRBD1 identical over 7 bases. The germline V gene has CDR1 MNHNS and CDR2 SASEGT. Trimming removed 7 bases from V and 2 bases from J; junction bases left unmatched: 8. CDR3 size: 15 residues. The CDR3: CASKKSDRAYNEQFF. The CDR3 DNA is TGTGCCAGCAAAAAGTCTGACAGGGCCTACAATGAGCAGTTCTTC.

This clonotype was seen many times. J is TRBJ1-2 and V is TRBV7-9; 7 nucleotides agree with TRBD1. CDR3 size: 12 residues. Germline V CDR1 and CDR2: SEHNR, FQNEAQ (reference sequence). J gave up 6 bases and V 5 bases, and 3 bases lay outside the gene matches. The CDR3 DNA sequence: TGTGCCAGCAGCCTCCAGGGGGATGGCTACACCTTC. It encodes CASSLQGDGYTF.

This clonotype occurred a few times. This chain links TRBV19 with TRBJ2-5, with a weak D call TRBD2 (6 bases). This CDR3 spans 14 amino acids. Germline CDR1 LNHDA, CDR2 SQIVND (reference sequence). V dropped 7 bases and J dropped 4 bases, with 16 bases sitting between them. The CDR3 protein is CASTGAGRTETQYF. The CDR3 DNA reads as TGTGCCAGTACAGGAGCAGGGAGGACAGAGACCCAGTACTTC.

This clonotype was detected a few times. The CDR3 region is CAISESKVGDGLHSYEQYF. CDR3 bases: TGTGCCATCAGTGAGTCGAAGGTTGGGGACGGACTCCACTCCTACGAGCAGTACTTC. The chain carries TRBV10-3 and TRBJ2-7, with D perhaps given as TRBD1 or TRBD2 (5 bases each). Trimming took off 0 bases at V and 0 bases at J, with 21 bases between the two ends. The CDR3 is 19 amino acids. Germline V CDR1 and CDR2: ENHRY, SYGVKD.

A few counts support this clonotype. The V call is TRBV18, the J call TRBJ2-5; 11 nucleotides line up with TRBD2. In germline, CDR1 is KGHSH, CDR2 LQKENI. The V gene end was trimmed by 8 bases and the J gene end by 3 bases; junction bases not matched to a gene: 11. The CDR3 has 16 amino acids. The CDR3 here is CASPLYSGRAEETQYF. The DNA for the CDR3 is TGTGCCAGCCCACTCTATAGCGGGAGGGCCGAAGAGACCCAGTACTTC.

V gene TRBV7-9 combines with J gene TRBJ2-5; the match to TRBD1 covers 8 bases. CDR1 and CDR2 from the germline V gene are SEHNR and FQNEAQ (reference sequence). The CDR3 has 14 residues. The J segment lost 2 bases and the V segment lost 6 bases, leaving 5 bases of the junction unmatched. This CDR3 is CASSYRDRQETQYF. The CDR3 DNA is TGTGCCAGCAGTTATAGGGACAGGCAAGAGACCCAGTACTTC.

In this sample, this clonotype turned up many times. The V gene is TRBV7-8, the J gene TRBJ2-4; TRBD1 matches at 10 bases. Per the germline V gene, CDR1 is SGHVS and CDR2 is FQNEAQ. The CDR3 is 15 residues long. V trimming: 1 base; J trimming: 7 bases; junction bases outside the gene matches: 4. CDR3 protein: CASSLDSGQGNIQYF. CDR3 DNA sequence: TGTGCCAGCAGCTTAGATTCGGGACAGGGGAACATTCAGTACTTC.